These 27 T cell receptor beta chains were all obtained from the same sample, sequenced in a study of shared clonotypes between healthy human individuals. TCRdb's table, derived via immunoSEQ multiplex PCR, lists solely in-frame clones and lacks some. Among about 2.4 million clones, 80% to 95% were seen once, and the ten largest hold about 0.38%. Sequenced input: naive CD4+ T cells from PBMCs. The subset was: CD45RA+ positively selected. Receptors were obtained from a man aged 18 to 30 in good health. Some clones in this sample may be carry-over from other donors' samples.

This clone appeared a single time. This sample also contains other DNA sequences that code for the same CDR3. This chain links TRBV2 with TRBJ2-7; 9 positions agree with TRBD1. V was clipped by 6 bases and J by 7 bases; unmatched bases: 10. This CDR3 spans 14 amino acids. Germline V CDR1 and CDR2: SNHLY, FYNNEI. Here the CDR3 reads CASRPGQGKWEQYF. The CDR3 bases are TGTGCCAGCAGGCCTGGACAGGGGAAGTGGGAGCAGTACTTC.

This clone has a single count. This chain joins TRBV7-8 and TRBJ2-5, with 15 bases lining up with TRBD2. The germline V gene has CDR1 SGHVS and CDR2 FQNEAQ. After removal of 4 bases from V and 0 bases from J, the junction contained 9 bases not matched to a gene. CDR3 length: 19 amino acids. Here the CDR3 DNA reads TGTGCCAGCAGCTCCCCCCGGACTAGCGGGAGGGGGTACCAAGAGACCCAGTACTTC. The encoded protein is CASSSPRTSGRGYQETQYF.

This chain joins TRBV27 and TRBJ2-1, with 13 nucleotides matching TRBD2. J lost 9 bases, V lost 7 bases, and 12 bases had no gene match. This CDR3 is 16 amino acids long. The germline V gene encodes CDR1 MNHEY and CDR2 SMNVEV (reference sequence). CDR3 nucleotides: TGTGCCAGCACAAAAAGGACTAGCGGGAGCAAAAGTGAGCAGTTCTTC. Amino acids: CASTKRTSGSKSEQFF.

The chain employs TRBV9 and TRBJ2-1; 8 bases are a match to TRBD2. The CDR3 has 16 residues. V shed 0 bases, J shed 4 bases, and the junction held 6 bases outside the gene matches. Per the germline V gene, CDR1 is SGDLS and CDR2 is YYNGEE. CDR3 bases: TGTGCCAGCAGCGTAGTAGGGACTAGGGCTTACAATGAGCAGTTCTTC. Protein sequence: CASSVVGTRAYNEQFF.

V and J are TRBV28 and TRBJ2-7, with D perhaps matching TRBD1 (6 bases). The germline V and J ends were trimmed by 5 bases and 3 bases, with 20 bases remaining between them. From germline, CDR1 is MDHEN and CDR2 SYDVKM. CDR3 length: 16 residues. CDR3 bases: TGTGCCAGCAGTACCCCCCACTCTAGGGGGATCTACGAGCAGTACTTC. This codes for CASSTPHSRGIYEQYF.

The chain joins TRBV5-1 to TRBJ2-3, with TRBD1 matching over 7 bases. After removal of 2 bases from V and 2 bases from J, the junction contained 2 bases not matched to a gene. The germline V gene has CDR1 SGHRS and CDR2 YFSETQ. The CDR3 extends over 14 amino acids. For the CDR3, the DNA is TGCGCCAGCAGCTTCGGACAGGTCACAGATACGCAGTATTTT. Translation: CASSFGQVTDTQYF. Filled out from reference TRBV5-1 and TRBJ2-3, the complete variable domain reads KAGVTQTPRYLIKTRGQQVTLSCSPISGHRSVSWYQQTPGQGLQFLFEYFSETQRNKGNFPGRFSGRQFSNSRSEMNVSTLELGDSALYLCASSFGQVTDTQYFGPGTRLTVL.

V is TRBV29-1 and J is TRBJ1-1; tentative D call: TRBD1 (5 bases). Deletions cut 2 bases from V and 5 bases from J, with 15 bases between. The CDR3 is 14 residues long. Germline CDR1 reads SQVTM; CDR2 reads ANQGSEA. CDR3 loop: CSVEWGGSKTEAFF. The CDR3 DNA sequence: TGCAGCGTTGAATGGGGGGGGAGTAAAACTGAAGCTTTCTTT.

The chain's CDR3 is CASSLAAGYTEAFF. DNA for the CDR3: TGTGCCAGCAGCTTGGCTGCGGGGTACACTGAAGCTTTCTTT. The chain couples TRBV5-8 to TRBJ1-1, with unresolved D. Trimming took 0 bases from V and 3 from J, leaving 9 bases between them. CDR1 is SGHTS and CDR2 is YDEGEE in the germline V gene. CDR3 length equals 14 residues.

In regard to this clone: Other nucleotide sequences from this sample produce the same CDR3. The CDR3 here is CASSWGVYNEQFF. The DNA for the CDR3 is TGTGCCAGCAGCTGGGGGGTATACAATGAGCAGTTCTTC. The rearrangement joins TRBV5-6 to TRBJ2-1; D is possibly TRBD2 (6 bases). Per germline, CDR1 SGHDT and CDR2 YYEEEE. V lost 3 bases to trimming and J lost 4 bases, with 8 bases between them. The CDR3 length is 13 residues.

The rearrangement uses TRBV15 and TRBJ1-4; D gene uncertain. Trimming removed 3 bases from V and 8 bases from J, with 7 bases in between. Per germline, CDR1 LNHNV and CDR2 YYDKDF (reference sequence). The CDR3 sequence is 12 residues long. The CDR3 nucleotides read TGTGCCACCAGCAGTAGATACGAAAAACTGTTTTTT. Translation: CATSSRYEKLFF.

The V and J genes are TRBV4-2 and TRBJ2-1; D is possibly TRBD2 (5 bases). This CDR3 comprises 13 residues. Between the trimmed V and J ends, which lost 4 bases and 5 bases, there was a span of 9 bases. Looked up from germline, CDR1 is LGHNA and CDR2 is YNFKEQ. In DNA form, the CDR3 reads TGTGCCAGCAGCCTGGGAGTGAACAATGAGCAGTTCTTC. Translated, it gives CASSLGVNNEQFF.

This sequence joins TRBV18 and TRBJ2-1; D is unresolved. The length of the CDR3 is 16 residues. V was shortened by 3 bases and J by 0 bases, with 12 bases between the two germline ends. Germline V CDR1 and CDR2: KGHSH, LQKENI. The CDR3 nucleotides read TGTGCCAGCTCACCCAGCGCCACGAGCTCCTACAATGAGCAGTTCTTC. Its translation is CASSPSATSSYNEQFF.

The V and J genes are TRBV6-1 and TRBJ1-1, with D perhaps TRBD1 (5 bases). Germline CDR1 and CDR2: MNHNS and SASEGT. Trimming removed 6 bases at V and 8 bases at J, with 22 bases between. This CDR3 is 15 amino acids long. CDR3 coding DNA: TGTGCCAGCAGCGACGTCCCGGGACGTTTTGCCGAAGCTTTCTTT. Translation: CASSDVPGRFAEAFF.

The chain couples TRBV28 to TRBJ1-4; TRBD1 aligns across 7 bases. This CDR3 has 15 residues. With V trimmed by 6 bases and J by 6 bases, 10 bases remained unmatched. The germline V gene encodes CDR1 MDHEN and CDR2 SYDVKM. CDR3 bases: TGTGCCAGCAGAAGAGGGGGCGCAGGGGATGAAAAACTGTTTTTT. It specifies CASRRGGAGDEKLFF.

The rearrangement uses TRBV2 and TRBJ1-1; 11 nucleotides align to TRBD1. The J segment lost 7 bases and the V segment lost 6 bases, leaving 7 bases of the junction unmatched. The length of the CDR3 is 14 residues. The germline V gene has CDR1 SNHLY and CDR2 FYNNEI. This chain's CDR3 is CASSAGQGEVEAFF. In DNA form, the CDR3 reads TGTGCCAGCAGCGCGGGACAGGGGGAGGTTGAAGCTTTCTTT.

V is TRBV11-3 and J is TRBJ2-1; D is uncertain. V lost 0 bases and J lost 3, with 12 bases in between. The CDR3 extends over 16 amino acids. CDR1 and CDR2 from the germline V gene are SGHNT and YENEEA. The CDR3 DNA sequence: TGTGCCAGCAGCTTAGAATCCTCGCGCGACTACAATGAGCAGTTCTTC. It codes for CASSLESSRDYNEQFF.

The chain combines TRBV2 with TRBJ2-5; D gene uncertain. Per the germline V gene, CDR1 is SNHLY and CDR2 is FYNNEI. This CDR3 has 15 residues. V lost 3 bases and J 5 bases, leaving 16 bases between the germline ends. The CDR3 region has the DNA TGTGCCAGCAGTGATAACCGGCCCCCTCAGGAGACCCAGTACTTC. Amino acid sequence: CASSDNRPPQETQYF.

The chain joins TRBV28 to TRBJ1-1; D might be TRBD1 (6 bases). The germline CDR1 and CDR2 sequences are MDHEN and SYDVKM. V gave up 6 bases and J gave up 1 base, with 15 bases separating them. CDR3 size: 15 residues. The CDR3 loop reads CASREHRTANTEAFF. The CDR3 region has the DNA TGTGCCAGCAGAGAGCACCGGACAGCGAACACTGAAGCTTTCTTT.

The genes are TRBV27 and TRBJ1-1; TRBD1 is a possible D gene (6 bases). Per germline, CDR1 MNHEY and CDR2 SMNVEV (reference sequence). CDR3 length: 16 amino acids. The V gene lost 3 bases and the J gene lost 2 bases, with 16 bases spanning the gap. This CDR3 reads CASSFTGAVGNTEAFF. The CDR3 DNA is TGTGCCAGCAGTTTCACGGGGGCGGTGGGTAACACTGAAGCTTTCTTT.

The chain employs TRBV11-2 and TRBJ2-3, with D possibly matching TRBD2 (6 bases). V lost 1 base, J lost 6 bases, and 17 bases lay in between. This CDR3 region has 16 residues. Germline V gene sequence: CDR1 SGHAT, CDR2 FQNNGV. The CDR3 sequence is CASSLGDFSFIDTQYF. CDR3 DNA: TGTGCCAGCAGCTTAGGGGACTTCTCTTTCATCGATACGCAGTATTTT.

The chain combines TRBV7-3 with TRBJ2-3, with a tentative D call TRBD2 (6 bases). Looked up from germline, CDR1 is SGHTA and CDR2 is FQGTGA. Deletions cut 2 bases from V and 5 bases from J, with 14 bases between. The CDR3 spans 15 residues. DNA of the CDR3: TGTGCCAGCAGCTTACGGCTAGCGTCCCTAGATACGCAGTATTTT. This sequence encodes CASSLRLASLDTQYF. The whole variable domain, filled in from reference TRBV7-3 and TRBJ2-3, reads GAGVSQTPSNKVTEKGKYVELRCDPISGHTALYWYRQSLGQGPEFLIYFQGTGAADDSGLPNDRFFAVRPEGSVSTLKIQRTERGDSAVYLCASSLRLASLDTQYFGPGTRLTVL.

The DNA for the CDR3 is TGCGCCAGCAGCCTAGGGACTCCGAGGGGGGCCAACGTCCTGACTTTC. Its translation is CASSLGTPRGANVLTF. The chain links TRBV4-1 to TRBJ2-6; D might be TRBD2 (6 bases). The ends were cut back, 4 bases at V and 4 bases at J, with 14 bases in the middle. Germline assignment: CDR1 MGHRA and CDR2 YSYEKL. The CDR3 loop spans 16 amino acids.

V and J are TRBV5-4 and TRBJ2-7; D is undetermined. Trimming removed 4 bases from V and 2 bases from J, with 19 bases in between. Germline lookup yields CDR1 SGHNT and CDR2 YYREEE (reference sequence). CDR3 length: 16 residues. CDR3 in amino acids: CASSPGGPTPTYEQYF. CDR3 coding DNA: TGTGCCAGCAGCCCCGGTGGACCGACCCCAACCTACGAGCAGTACTTC.

V is TRBV7-9 and J is TRBJ2-1; D is possibly TRBD1 (6 bases). V lost 5 bases and J 4 bases, leaving 12 bases between the germline ends. The germline V gene has CDR1 SEHNR and CDR2 FQNEAQ (reference sequence). This CDR3 contains 14 residues. The CDR3 bases are TGTGCCAGCAGCACCCGACAGGAATACAATGAGCAGTTCTTC. Encoded protein: CASSTRQEYNEQFF.

For the CDR3, the DNA is TGTGCCTGGAGCAAGTGGGCGGCTCAGCCCCAGCATTTT. It is translated as CAWSKWAAQPQHF. The chain carries TRBV30 and TRBJ1-5, with D unclear. The V end was cut by 3 bases, the J end by 6 bases, with 12 bases between. This CDR3 is 13 amino acids long. The V gene's germline CDR1 is GTSNPN and CDR2 SVGIG (reference sequence).

This chain links TRBV10-2 with TRBJ2-3, with TRBD1 matching over 7 bases. CDR3 size: 14 residues. CDR1 and CDR2 from the germline V gene are WSHSY and SAAADI. V was pared by 3 bases and J by 8 bases, with 8 bases of the junction left unmatched. The CDR3 is CASSDRQGVFTQYF. The CDR3 nucleotides are TGCGCCAGCAGTGATCGCCAGGGGGTTTTTACGCAGTATTTT.

The rearrangement links TRBV15 to TRBJ2-3, with unresolved D. CDR1 is LNHNV, CDR2 YYDKDF, per germline (reference sequence). The V and J ends lost 7 bases and 0 bases respectively, with 14 bases between them. This CDR3 is 15 amino acids long. CDR3 residues: CATIPDGSSTDTQYF. CDR3 DNA: TGTGCCACCATCCCGGACGGTTCTAGCACAGATACGCAGTATTTT.